The present T cell receptor beta chain was sequenced within a study of T cells in localized non-small cell lung cancer. Study-level results: Appearing in adjacent lung were a median roughly 60 of the top 100 tumor clones. Tumor showed lower T cell clonality than uninvolved adjacent lung, where it was highest. Without multi-region sequencing, intratumor heterogeneity could not be excluded. A raised T cell density in blood coincided with lengthier overall survival.

Trimming cost V 0 bases and J 1 base, with 7 bases left between them. The germline V gene encodes CDR1 SGHDN and CDR2 FVKESK. This CDR3 is built from 15 residues. This clone was observed a handful of times. Antigen: not known. Method: immunoSEQ multiplex PCR; TCRdb's copy keeps in-frame clones and lacks some. The top ten clones hold less than 9.5% of a sample with around 78,000 clones, more than 75% of them seen once. The sequence was obtained from a female donor older than 55 with stage I lung adenocarcinoma. The chain links TRBV14 to TRBJ2-1; no clear D gene. The sequencing here drew on peripheral blood, taken before any cancer treatment. CDR3 nucleotides: TGTGCCAGCAGCCAAGATCTAGGATCCTACAATGAGCAGTTCTTC. Protein product: CASSQDLGSYNEQFF. Variable domain in full (rest from reference TRBV14 and TRBJ2-1): EAGVTQFPSHSVIEKGQTVTLRCDPISGHDNLYWYRRVMGKEIKFLLHFVKESKQDESGMPNNRFLAERTGGTYSTLKVQPAELEDSGVYFCASSQDLGSYNEQFFGPGTRLTVL.